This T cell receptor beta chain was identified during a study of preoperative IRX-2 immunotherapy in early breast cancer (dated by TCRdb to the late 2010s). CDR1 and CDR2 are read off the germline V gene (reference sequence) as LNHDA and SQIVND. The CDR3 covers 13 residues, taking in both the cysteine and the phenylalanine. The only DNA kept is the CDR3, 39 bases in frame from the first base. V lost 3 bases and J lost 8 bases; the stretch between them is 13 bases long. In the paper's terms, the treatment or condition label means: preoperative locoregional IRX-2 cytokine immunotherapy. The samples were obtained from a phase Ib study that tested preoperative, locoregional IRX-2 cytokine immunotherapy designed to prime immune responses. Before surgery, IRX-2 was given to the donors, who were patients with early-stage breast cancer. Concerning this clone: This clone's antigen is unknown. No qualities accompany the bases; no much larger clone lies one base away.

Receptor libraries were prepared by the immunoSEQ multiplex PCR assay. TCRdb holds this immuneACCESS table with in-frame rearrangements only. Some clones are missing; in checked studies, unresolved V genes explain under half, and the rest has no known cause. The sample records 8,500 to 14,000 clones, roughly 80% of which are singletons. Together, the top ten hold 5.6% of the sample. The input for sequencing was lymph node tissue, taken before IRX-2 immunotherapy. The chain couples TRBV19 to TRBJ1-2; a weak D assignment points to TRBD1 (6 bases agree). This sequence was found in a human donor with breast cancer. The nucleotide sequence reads TGTGCCAGTAGTATTTCGGCAGGGGACGGCTACACCTTC. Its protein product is CASSISAGDGYTF. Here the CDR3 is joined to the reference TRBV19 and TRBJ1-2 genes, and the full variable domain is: DGGITQSPKYLFRKEGQNVTLSCEQNLNHDAMYWYRQDPGQGLRLIYYSQIVNDFQKGDIAEGYSVSREKKESFPLTVTSAQKNPTAFYLCASSISAGDGYTFGSGTRLTVV.